Following are 27 T cell receptor beta chains from one sample sequenced in a study of cytomegalovirus exposure and HLA in healthy donors (dated by TCRdb to the late 2010s). Libraries were constructed by the immunoSEQ multiplex PCR assay. TCRdb obtained this table from immuneACCESS and retained in-frame rearrangements with V and J assigned. These tables miss some clones; where compared with another copy, unresolved V genes account for less than half of the shortfall, and the remainder is unexplained. The sample yields about 120,000 clones; about 82% were counted once. The ten largest clones capture 4.5% to 6% of the sample. Sequenced sample: PBMCs. These TCRs come from a young man in good health and CMV-seronegative.

This chain links TRBV25-1 with TRBJ2-1; 7 bases are a match to TRBD2. The CDR3 loop spans 16 amino acids. V lost 3 bases and J lost 7; bases outside the gene matches: 12. The germline gives CDR1 MGHDK, CDR2 SYGVNS. CDR3 nucleotide sequence: TGTGCCAGCAGTGATCGCCGGGCGGGGGATGTAAATGAGCAGTTCTTC. This translates into CASSDRRAGDVNEQFF.

The chain has TRBV28 and TRBJ1-1; D might be TRBD1 (5 bases). Trimming stripped 5 bases from V and 6 bases from J, with 10 bases between. In germline, CDR1 is MDHEN, CDR2 SYDVKM. The CDR3 runs to 12 residues. In DNA form, the CDR3 reads TGTGCCAGCAGTCAACAGGTCCCTGAAGCTTTCTTT. Translated: CASSQQVPEAFF.

The chain combines TRBV5-4 with TRBJ2-1, with D tentatively TRBD2 (6 bases). Germline V gene data show CDR1 as SGHNT and CDR2 as YYREEE (reference sequence). The V end was cut by 3 bases, the J end by 5 bases, with 9 bases between. CDR3 size: 13 residues. In DNA, the CDR3 is TGTGCCAGCAGCTCGGACTATAACAATGAGCAGTTCTTC. Protein sequence: CASSSDYNNEQFF. Full variable domain (missing parts from reference TRBV5-4 and TRBJ2-1): ETGVTQSPTHLIKTRGQQVTLRCSSQSGHNTVSWYQQALGQGPQFIFQYYREEENGRGNFPPRFSGLQFPNYSSELNVNALELDDSALYLCASSSDYNNEQFFGPGTRLTVL.

This clone was seen only once. This chain joins TRBV14 and TRBJ1-3; 7 positions match TRBD1. CDR3 length: 16 residues. With 2 bases clipped from V and 4 bases from J, the junction kept 8 bases outside the gene matches. Germline CDR1 and CDR2: SGHDN and FVKESK. CDR3 in amino acids: CASSQQTGPRGNTIYF. In nucleotides, the CDR3 is TGTGCCAGCAGCCAACAGACAGGGCCAAGGGGAAACACCATATATTTT.

The gene calls are TRBV7-2 and TRBJ2-2, with TRBD2 matching 8 bases. The V gene's germline CDR1 is SGHTA and CDR2 FQGNSA. This CDR3 region has 15 residues. V lost 0 bases and J lost 3; bases outside the gene matches: 0. The CDR3 sequence is CASSLARGDTGELFF. CDR3 sequence (DNA): TGTGCCAGCAGCTTAGCGCGGGGGGACACCGGGGAGCTGTTTTTT.

The chain joins TRBV7-2 to TRBJ2-1, with a tentative D call TRBD2 (5 bases). Trimming pared 5 bases from V and 2 bases from J, leaving 10 bases between. The length of the CDR3 is 14 residues. CDR1 and CDR2 from the germline V gene are SGHTA and FQGNSA. Here the CDR3 reads CASSVREAYNEQFF. The CDR3 DNA reads TGTGCCAGCAGCGTCCGGGAAGCCTACAATGAGCAGTTCTTC.

The rearrangement joins TRBV5-5 to TRBJ2-1, with 10 positions matching TRBD2. V trimming: 5 bases; J trimming: 5 bases; junction bases outside the gene matches: 10. Per germline, CDR1 SGHKS and CDR2 YYEKEE (reference sequence). The CDR3 extends over 16 amino acids. The CDR3: CASSVTGTSDHNEQFF. The CDR3, as DNA: TGTGCCAGCAGTGTGACCGGGACTAGCGACCACAATGAGCAGTTCTTC.

The V and J genes are TRBV5-4 and TRBJ2-1; 8 bases agree with TRBD2. CDR1 and CDR2 from the germline V gene are SGHNT and YYREEE (reference sequence). Trimming at V came to 3 bases and at J to 3 bases, leaving 5 bases not matched to a gene. This CDR3 has 15 residues. This chain's CDR3 is CASSSSGTSYNEQFF. In DNA form, the CDR3 reads TGTGCCAGCAGCTCTTCCGGGACTAGCTACAATGAGCAGTTCTTC. The variable domain in full, with the rest retrieved from reference TRBV5-4 and TRBJ2-1, is ETGVTQSPTHLIKTRGQQVTLRCSSQSGHNTVSWYQQALGQGPQFIFQYYREEENGRGNFPPRFSGLQFPNYSSELNVNALELDDSALYLCASSSSGTSYNEQFFGPGTRLTVL.

With regard to this clone: Other DNA sequences of this sample code for an identical CDR3. V usage is TRBV27 and J usage is TRBJ2-7; 8 bases fit TRBD1. This CDR3 spans 13 amino acids. V dropped 5 bases and J dropped 6; count of bases not matched to a gene: 6. CDR1 and CDR2 (germline): MNHEY, SMNVEV (reference sequence). CDR3 nucleotides: TGTGCCAGCAGTCCAGGGACAGGCTCCGAGCAGTACTTC. Its protein is CASSPGTGSEQYF.

This clone was detected once. The chain combines TRBV27 with TRBJ1-1, with D possibly matching TRBD1 (5 bases). Germline CDR1 reads MNHEY; CDR2 reads SMNVEV (reference sequence). Trimming took 8 bases from V and 3 from J, leaving 22 bases between them. The CDR3 contains 16 residues. CDR3 protein: CASRWGEVYVDTEAFF. CDR3 in DNA: TGTGCCAGCCGATGGGGGGAGGTGTATGTGGACACTGAAGCTTTCTTT.

CDR3 DNA sequence: TGTGCCAGCAGCTCCACAACTTGGGAGGGGCCGACAACCGGGGAGCTGTTTTTT. Translation gives CASSSTTWEGPTTGELFF. The genes are TRBV11-3 and TRBJ2-2; 7 bases are a match to TRBD2. This CDR3 has 18 residues. Germline V lookup: CDR1 SGHNT, CDR2 YENEEA. Losses at the gene ends were 4 bases for V and 5 bases for J; bases not matched to a gene: 16.

J is TRBJ2-7 and V is TRBV30; D possibly corresponds to TRBD2 (7 bases). V was trimmed by 1 base and J by 4 bases, leaving 11 bases between them. The germline V gene encodes CDR1 GTSNPN and CDR2 SVGIG (reference sequence). The CDR3 totals 13 residues. CDR3: CAWSGGGKYEQYF. CDR3 DNA: TGTGCCTGGAGTGGGGGGGGCAAGTACGAGCAGTACTTC.

The rearrangement joins TRBV30 to TRBJ2-7; possible D gene TRBD1, 5 bases. The germline V gene has CDR1 GTSNPN and CDR2 SVGIG (reference sequence). The V gene lost 3 bases and the J gene lost 2 bases, with 11 bases spanning the gap. The CDR3 spans 13 residues. The CDR3 region is CAWSDDRAYEQYF. CDR3 in DNA: TGTGCCTGGAGCGATGACAGAGCCTACGAGCAGTACTTC.

The chain employs TRBV13 and TRBJ1-4; tentative D call: TRBD1 (5 bases). The CDR3 loop spans 17 amino acids. Trimming took 5 bases from V and 2 from J, leaving 18 bases between them. CDR1 and CDR2 from the germline V gene are PRHDT and FYEKMQ (reference sequence). This chain's CDR3 is CASSPDTPGDTNEKLFF. The CDR3, as DNA: TGTGCCAGCAGCCCAGACACCCCGGGGGACACTAATGAAAAACTGTTTTTT.

The chain employs TRBV11-1 and TRBJ2-2; D possibly corresponds to TRBD1 (6 bases). V shed 5 bases and J shed 6 bases, with 13 bases lying between them. The CDR3 has 14 residues. Germline V gene sequence: CDR1 SGHAT, CDR2 FQDESV (reference sequence). The CDR3 sequence: CASSEPPGAGELFF. The DNA of the CDR3 is TGTGCCAGCAGCGAACCCCCAGGGGCCGGGGAGCTGTTTTTT.

This chain links TRBV4-1 with TRBJ2-2, with TRBD2 identical over 8 bases. The CDR3 runs to 17 residues. CDR1 MGHRA and CDR2 YSYEKL come from the germline V gene. The V segment lost 0 bases and the J segment 6 bases; nucleotides outside the gene matches: 9. The CDR3 bases are TGCGCCAGCAGCCAAGATAATGGAGCGGGAGTGGCCGGGGAGCTGTTTTTT. Residues: CASSQDNGAGVAGELFF.

V gene TRBV5-6 combines with J gene TRBJ2-6, with 7 bases matching TRBD1. This CDR3 is 18 amino acids long. The germline gives CDR1 SGHDT, CDR2 YYEEEE. The V and J ends lost 4 bases and 1 base, in that order; junction bases with no gene match: 11. Here the CDR3 DNA reads TGTGCCAGCAGCCCTGTTGGAACAGGGGTGTCTGGGGCCAACGTCCTGACTTTC. Amino acids: CASSPVGTGVSGANVLTF.

The chain links TRBV7-6 to TRBJ1-2, with unresolved D. The CDR3 consists of 16 residues. V was cut by 5 bases and J by 6 bases, with 22 bases left in between. The germline gives CDR1 SGHVS, CDR2 FNYEAQ. The CDR3 coding sequence is TGTGCCAGCAGCCCCCGCCCGGGAGCCGACCAAGATGGCTACACCTTC. Residues: CASSPRPGADQDGYTF.

The chain has TRBV9 and TRBJ2-1, with D unresolved. V lost 6 bases, J lost 0 bases, and 10 bases lay in between. The CDR3 has 14 amino acids. CDR1 SGDLS and CDR2 YYNGEE come from the germline V gene. CDR3 bases: TGTGCCAGCACCCGCGAAAGCTCCTACAATGAGCAGTTCTTC. It specifies CASTRESSYNEQFF.

CDR3 DNA sequence: TGCGCCAGCAGTCGAGGGCCCACAGGGGACAGCAATCAGCCCCAGCATTTT. Protein: CASSRGPTGDSNQPQHF. This chain links TRBV5-1 with TRBJ1-5; 7 bases are a match to TRBD1. The CDR3 sequence is 17 residues long. CDR1 SGHRS and CDR2 YFSETQ come from the germline V gene. The junction had 12 bases not matched to a gene; V was cut back by 5 bases and J by 1 base.

The chain is built from TRBV29-1 and TRBJ1-1; unclear D gene. The CDR3 loop spans 14 amino acids. V dropped 0 bases and J dropped 4 bases, with 12 bases sitting between them. CDR1 is SQVTM and CDR2 is ANQGSEA in the germline V gene. The CDR3 loop is CSVEDLRRGTEAFF. The CDR3 DNA sequence: TGCAGCGTTGAAGATCTTCGACGGGGCACTGAAGCTTTCTTT.

This chain uses TRBV7-2 with TRBJ2-7, with TRBD2 matching 12 bases. Looked up from germline, CDR1 is SGHTA and CDR2 is FQGNSA. V was clipped by 7 bases and J by 6 bases; unmatched bases: 16. The CDR3 totals 17 residues. As DNA, the CDR3 is TGTGCCAGCACCCCTCGTGGGCTAGCGGGGGGGCCAGGCGAGCAGTACTTC. This gives the protein CASTPRGLAGGPGEQYF.

The chain recombines TRBV9 with TRBJ2-6; D possibly corresponds to TRBD1 (6 bases). V lost 4 bases to trimming and J lost 1 base, with 9 bases between them. CDR1 is SGDLS, CDR2 YYNGEE, per germline. The CDR3 totals 15 residues. The CDR3 DNA reads TGTGCCAGCAGCCGAACAGGGTCTGGGGCCAACGTCCTGACTTTC. The encoded protein is CASSRTGSGANVLTF.

The J gene is TRBJ1-6, the V gene TRBV30; the match to TRBD1 covers 7 bases. The germline gives CDR1 GTSNPN, CDR2 SVGIG (reference sequence). V lost 5 bases and J lost 5; bases outside the gene matches: 9. The CDR3 covers 15 residues. Written as DNA, the CDR3 is TGTGCCTGGGAGCGGACAGGAACAAATAATTCACCCCTCCACTTT. It translates to CAWERTGTNNSPLHF.

The chain links TRBV6-5 to TRBJ1-5, with 7 bases aligning to TRBD1. The CDR3 has 14 amino acids. V gave up 6 bases and J gave up 5 bases; unmatched junction bases: 7. Germline assignment: CDR1 MNHEY and CDR2 SVGAGI. CDR3 nucleotide sequence: TGTGCCAGCAGCCCCGACAGGGTTTATCAGCCCCAGCATTTT. Protein sequence: CASSPDRVYQPQHF.

This chain links TRBV19 with TRBJ1-2, with TRBD1 as a possible D gene (6 bases). Germline V CDR1 and CDR2: LNHDA, SQIVND (reference sequence). This CDR3 spans 16 amino acids. Trimming took 0 bases from V and 2 from J, leaving 13 bases between them. The CDR3 here is CASSIDAGGVNYGYTF. The CDR3 nucleotides read TGTGCCAGTAGTATAGATGCGGGGGGCGTCAACTATGGCTACACCTTC.

The CDR3 spells CASRTVGGLSNQPQHF. The CDR3 region has the DNA TGTGCCAGTAGGACGGTCGGAGGCCTTAGCAATCAGCCCCAGCATTTT. The chain uses TRBV19 and TRBJ1-5; D is unresolved. From germline, CDR1 is LNHDA and CDR2 SQIVND (reference sequence). V lost 6 bases, J lost 0 bases, and 15 bases lay in between. There are 16 residues in the CDR3.